The 7 T cell receptor beta chains below were found in one sample sequenced in a study of human thymus T cells. The table came from immunoSEQ multiplex PCR; TCRdb's copy has only in-frame clones and leaves some out. The sample has approximately 46,000 clones, approximately 95% seen once. The sequenced material came from blood. Receptors originate from a girl under three years old with a congenital heart defect but otherwise immunologically healthy.

The chain joins TRBV5-1 to TRBJ1-2, with 8 bases lining up with TRBD1. CDR1 is SGHRS, CDR2 YFSETQ, per germline. J was trimmed by 0 bases and V by 2 bases; bases with no gene match: 3. The CDR3 has 15 residues. This CDR3 is CASSLTQGANYGYTF. In nucleotides, the CDR3 is TGCGCCAGCAGCTTAACACAGGGGGCTAACTATGGCTACACCTTC.

This chain links TRBV25-1 with TRBJ2-1, with D hard to call. CDR3 size: 13 residues. Trimming stripped 6 bases from V and 2 bases from J, with 8 bases between. Germline loops: CDR1 MGHDK, CDR2 SYGVNS. The CDR3 DNA follows: TGTGCCAGCAGCCCCCGTCCCTACAATGAGCAGTTCTTC. Its translation: CASSPRPYNEQFF.

The gene calls are TRBV5-1 and TRBJ1-1; D is undetermined. In germline, CDR1 is SGHRS, CDR2 YFSETQ. Trimming removed 5 bases at V and 3 bases at J, with 11 bases between. The CDR3 runs to 13 residues. CDR3 nucleotides: TGCGCCAGCAGATGGACTTTGGACACTGAAGCTTTCTTT. This encodes CASRWTLDTEAFF.

This rearrangement joins TRBV7-7 to TRBJ2-7; TRBD1 matches at 8 bases. Unmatched junction bases numbered 2, after V lost 1 base and J lost 0 bases. The CDR3 has 15 residues. CDR1 and CDR2 (germline): SSHAT, FNYEAQ (reference sequence). The CDR3 region is CASSLGTGISYEQYF. The CDR3 DNA reads TGTGCCAGCAGCTTAGGGACAGGGATCTCCTACGAGCAGTACTTC.

The chain joins TRBV5-1 to TRBJ2-1, with D possibly being TRBD2 (5 bases). Germline V gene lookup returns CDR1 SGHRS and CDR2 YFSETQ. With 1 base removed from V and 4 bases from J, the gap between germline ends came to 12 bases. The CDR3 totals 15 residues. The CDR3 spells CASSLRESPYNEQFF. In DNA form, the CDR3 reads TGCGCCAGCAGCTTGCGGGAATCCCCTTACAATGAGCAGTTCTTC.

The gene calls are TRBV5-1 and TRBJ1-1; D unclear. This CDR3 is built from 12 residues. With 1 base removed from V and 8 bases from J, the gap between germline ends came to 9 bases. Per germline, CDR1 SGHRS and CDR2 YFSETQ. The DNA of the CDR3 is TGCGCCAGCAGCTTGAAAGGCGGGGAAGCTTTCTTT. Amino acid sequence: CASSLKGGEAFF.

This clone came up once. The chain links TRBV19 to TRBJ2-7, with D maybe TRBD2 (6 bases). The CDR3 runs 14 residues. The V gene's germline CDR1 is LNHDA and CDR2 SQIVND (reference sequence). The V end was cut by 2 bases, the J end by 3 bases, with 11 bases between. The CDR3 coding sequence is TGTGCCAGTAGTATAAGGGACGGGAGCTACGAGCAGTACTTC. Translating it yields CASSIRDGSYEQYF.